The TCR beta chain under discussion was sequenced for a study of naive and memory T cell subsets. There are 16 residues in the CDR3. Germline trimming cut 0 bases from V and 8 bases from J; bases unmatched to any gene: 7. Germline loops: CDR1 SGHTA, CDR2 FQGTGA. Regarding the study as a whole: Especially in CD8 cells, naive repertoires contained a few larger clonotypes, possibly CD45RA-re-expressing memory cells. TCR abundance followed a power law differing between naive and memory subsets.

The sample holds a few counts of this clonotype. The target antigen is unknown. Four subsets defined by CD45RA and CD27 were sorted after CD3, CD4, CD8 and live/dead staining. The beta constant-region primer was an equimolar mix of two oligonucleotides covering TRBC1 and TRBC2. Nested alpha and beta constant-region primers with the SP2 primer drove four PCR rounds on ligated cDNA. A 12-nucleotide UMI and the SP2 primer were added to the cDNA 3' end by oligonucleotide ligation. MiXCR was run by TCRdb on the UMI-ligation and nested PCR reads, yielding one entry per CDR3 protein. The table has under 150,000 distinct CDR3 sequences, approximately 20% seen once; the top ten hold 0.6% to 0.7%.

The rearrangement uses TRBV7-3 and TRBJ2-1; 10 positions match TRBD2. This TCR came from a human donor in good health. The sample consisted of naive CD8+ T cells from blood. CDR3 DNA: TGTGCCAGCAGCTTAACGGCTAGCGGGAGTTCTGATGAGCAGTTCTTC. This encodes CASSLTASGSSDEQFF. The complete variable domain, with remaining parts taken from reference TRBV7-3 and TRBJ2-1, reads GAGVSQTPSNKVTEKGKYVELRCDPISGHTALYWYRQSLGQGPEFLIYFQGTGAADDSGLPNDRFFAVRPEGSVSTLKIQRTERGDSAVYLCASSLTASGSSDEQFFGPGTRLTVL.